This T cell receptor beta chain was obtained from a study of breast tumors, draining lymph nodes, adjacent tissues. The V and J ends lost 11 bases and 4 bases, in that order; junction bases with no gene match: 7. Germline V gene sequence: CDR1 MRHNA, CDR2 SNTAGT. The CDR3 loop spans 13 amino acids. Samples came from axillary lymph nodes draining the breast cancer. TCRdb analysed the multiplex PCR reads with MiXCR anew, one entry per CDR3 protein. The sample has 200,000 or so distinct CDR3 sequences, 31% seen once. Of note for this clonotype: Its antigen is unidentified.

Overall study results and limits: Data fit most tumor T cells coming from lymph node, expanding in tumor. Luminal-like breast cancer showed significantly higher tumor–nontumor repertoire similarity than basal-like. That most tumor T cells come from lymph nodes remained unproven. Tumors had less TCR diversity than lymph nodes, more than nontumor tissue.

The specimen was axillary lymph node tissue. The rearrangement links TRBV6-4 to TRBJ1-5; 8 bases are a match to TRBD1. This sequence was found in a female donor with breast cancer. Some clones in this sample may be carry-over from other donors' samples. The CDR3 bases are TGTGCCGCCCAAGGACAGGGAAATCAGCCCCAGCATTTT. It encodes CAAQGQGNQPQHF.